This note documents a single T cell receptor (beta chain) sequence. Its target is unknown. The data stem from a study of shared clonotypes between healthy human individuals. Findings and caveats of the study: Even with large depth, rarefaction showed that sorted-subset sequencing was incomplete. Larger estimated richness was generally recorded for naive subsets relative to memory subsets.

J was trimmed by 9 bases and V by 4 bases; bases with no gene match: 8. This CDR3 comprises 15 residues. Per germline, CDR1 WNHNN and CDR2 SYGVQD (reference sequence). There were no recent acute infections or vaccinations among the donors, who were healthy HIV-negative adults. TCRdb's copy holds only in-frame clones and misses some; the assay was immunoSEQ multiplex PCR. The profile shows 2 million to 2.5 million clones, approximately 96% of them singletons. The chain recombines TRBV10-1 with TRBJ2-1, with 11 bases fitting TRBD2. Material for sequencing was naive CD4+ T cells sorted from blood. Documented subset: CD45RA+ positively selected. The TCR originated in a man aged 18 to 29 in good health. The CDR3 loop is CASSVTSGRGAEQFF. Written as DNA, the CDR3 is TGCGCCAGCAGTGTCACTAGCGGGAGAGGGGCTGAGCAGTTCTTC.